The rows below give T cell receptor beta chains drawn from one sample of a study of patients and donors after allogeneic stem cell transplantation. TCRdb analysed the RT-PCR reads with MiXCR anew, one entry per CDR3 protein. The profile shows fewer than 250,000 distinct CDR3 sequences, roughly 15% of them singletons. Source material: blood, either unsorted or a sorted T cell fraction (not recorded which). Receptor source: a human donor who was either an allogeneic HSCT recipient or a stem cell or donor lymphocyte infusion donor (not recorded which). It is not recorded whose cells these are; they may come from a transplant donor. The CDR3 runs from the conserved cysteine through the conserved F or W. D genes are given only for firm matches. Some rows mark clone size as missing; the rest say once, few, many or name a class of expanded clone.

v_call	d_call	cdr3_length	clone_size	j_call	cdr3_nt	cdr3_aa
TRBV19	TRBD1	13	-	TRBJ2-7	TGTGCCAGTAGTTCACAGGGGACCTACGAGCAGTACTTC	CASSSQGTYEQYF
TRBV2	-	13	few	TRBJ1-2	TGTGCCAGCAGTGTAGGTGCTAACTATGGCTACACCTTC	CASSVGANYGYTF
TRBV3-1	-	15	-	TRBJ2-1	TGTGCCAGCAGCCAAGATCCGGGGGTGTGGGCTGAGCAGTTCTTC	CASSQDPGVWAEQFF
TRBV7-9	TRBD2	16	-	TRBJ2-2	TGTGCCAGCAGGCCCGGGACTAGCGGAAACACCGGGGAGCTGTTTTTT	CASRPGTSGNTGELFF
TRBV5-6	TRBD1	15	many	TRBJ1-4	TGTGCCAGCAGCATTCAACAGGGGGATAGTGAAAAACTGTTTTTT	CASSIQQGDSEKLFF
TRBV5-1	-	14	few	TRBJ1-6	TGCGCCAGCAGTGGGGGGCAGGGGAGTTCACCCCTCCACTTT	CASSGGQGSSPLHF
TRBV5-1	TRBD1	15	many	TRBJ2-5	TGCGCCAGCAGCTTGGCCCCGGGACAGAGAGAGACCCAGTACTTC	CASSLAPGQRETQYF
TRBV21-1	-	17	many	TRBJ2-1	TGTGCCAGCAGCAAAGAAATCTCAGCGGGGGGGCCGAATGAGCAGTTCTTC	CASSKEISAGGPNEQFF
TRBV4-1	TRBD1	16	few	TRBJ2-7	TGCGCCAGCAGCCAAGCGGACAGGCCAGCGGCCTACGAGCAGTACTTC	CASSQADRPAAYEQYF
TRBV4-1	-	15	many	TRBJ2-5	TGCGCCAGCAGCCAAGTTTATGGGGGGCCGGAGACCCAGTACTTC	CASSQVYGGPETQYF
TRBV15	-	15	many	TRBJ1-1	TGTGCCACCAGCAGAGCGGGGACATATAACACTGAAGCTTTCTTT	CATSRAGTYNTEAFF
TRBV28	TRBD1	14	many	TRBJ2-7	TGTGCCAGCAGTCTCCAGGGGGCTAAATACGAGCAGTACTTC	CASSLQGAKYEQYF
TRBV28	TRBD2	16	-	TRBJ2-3	TGTGCCAGCAGTCTAGGGACTAGCAGTAGCACAGATACGCAGTATTTT	CASSLGTSSSTDTQYF
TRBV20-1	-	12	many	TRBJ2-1	TGCAGTGCTAGAGGGCGGGGCCTTGAGCAGTTCTTC	CSARGRGLEQFF
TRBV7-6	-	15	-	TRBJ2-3	TGTGCCAGCAGCTTAGCGCTGGCGGGGACTTATACGCAGTATTTT	CASSLALAGTYTQYF
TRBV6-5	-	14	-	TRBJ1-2	TGTGCCAGCAGCTACGCGGTAATGGGGCATGGCTACACCTTC	CASSYAVMGHGYTF
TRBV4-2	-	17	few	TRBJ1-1	TGTGCCAGCAGCCAAGAAGTCAGGTGGGGTCGGGCGACTGAAGCTTTCTTT	CASSQEVRWGRATEAFF
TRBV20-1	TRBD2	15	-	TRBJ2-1	TGCAGTGCTAGGGGTGGTACTAGCGACCTCAATGAGCAGTTCTTC	CSARGGTSDLNEQFF
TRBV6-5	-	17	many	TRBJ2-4	TGTGCCAGCAGTTACTCGGGGCTGCAGGGAGCCAAAAACATTCAGTACTTC	CASSYSGLQGAKNIQYF
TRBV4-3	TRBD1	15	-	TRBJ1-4	TGCGCCAGCAGCCAGGGGACAGCCCTTAATGAAAAACTGTTTTTT	CASSQGTALNEKLFF
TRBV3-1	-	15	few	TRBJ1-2	TGTGCCAGCAGCCAAGATATCTCAGGGGCCTATGGCTACACCTTC	CASSQDISGAYGYTF
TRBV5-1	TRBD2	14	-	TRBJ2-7	TGCGCCAGCAGGGGGACTAGCGGGAGTAACGAGCAGTACTTC	CASRGTSGSNEQYF
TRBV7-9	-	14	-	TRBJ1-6	TGTGCCAGCACCTCGGGGCAGTATAATTCACCCCTCCACTTT	CASTSGQYNSPLHF
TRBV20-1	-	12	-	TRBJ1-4	TGCAGTACGGGACGGGGTAATGAAAAACTGTTTTTT	CSTGRGNEKLFF